Listed below are T cell receptor beta chains from one sample, sequenced in a study of OX40 agonist ivuxolimab in advanced cancers. Profiled with immunoSEQ multiplex PCR; TCRdb holds only in-frame clones, not every one. Of tens of thousands of clones in the sample, 75% to 90% were seen once. Source: CD4+ or CD8+ T cells sorted from blood, taken in a trial of the OX40 agonist ivuxolimab. These receptor sequences come from an adult with an advanced solid tumor such as melanoma, head and neck, liver or kidney cancer. Both conserved end residues are part of each CDR3. The order of the fields is D gene, J gene, clone size, V gene, CDR3 protein, CDR3 DNA. The D gene is left open where the match is weak. Not all rows give a size; the values are once, few, many and, for expanded clones, a class.

D: TRBD1; J: TRBJ1-5; size: NA; V: TRBV11-2; CDR3: CASSFTLGQDQPQHF; DNA: TGTGCCAGCAGCTTCACGCTGGGACAGGATCAGCCCCAGCATTTT
D: TRBD1; J: TRBJ2-7; size: once; V: TRBV11-2; CDR3: CASSLSGQGAGEQYF; DNA: TGTGCCAGCAGCTTATCTGGACAGGGGGCGGGGGAGCAGTACTTC
D: NA; J: TRBJ1-1; size: NA; V: TRBV28; CDR3: CASSLAKGSAFF; DNA: TGTGCCAGCAGTTTAGCTAAAGGATCCGCTTTCTTT
D: NA; J: TRBJ1-5; size: NA; V: TRBV19; CDR3: CASLQQGLSNQPQHF; DNA: TGTGCCAGTCTTCAACAGGGTTTAAGCAATCAGCCCCAGCATTTT
D: NA; J: TRBJ2-2; size: NA; V: TRBV19; CDR3: CASSIHRNTGELFF; DNA: TGTGCCAGTAGTATTCACAGGAACACCGGGGAGCTGTTTTTT
D: TRBD1; J: TRBJ1-3; size: NA; V: TRBV5-8; CDR3: CASSPGDRAFISGNTIYF; DNA: TGTGCCAGCAGCCCTGGGGACAGGGCCTTTATCTCTGGAAACACCATATATTTT
D: NA; J: TRBJ1-5; size: NA; V: TRBV19; CDR3: CASIGLAFSNQPQHF; DNA: TGTGCCAGTATAGGCCTGGCATTCTCCAATCAGCCCCAGCATTTT
D: NA; J: TRBJ1-2; size: few; V: TRBV6-5; CDR3: CASNSYTF; DNA: TGTGCCAGCAATAGCTACACCTTC
D: NA; J: TRBJ1-1; size: once; V: TRBV5-1; CDR3: CASSPTVQMNTEAFF; DNA: TGCGCCAGCAGCCCAACGGTACAAATGAACACTGAAGCTTTCTTT
D: NA; J: TRBJ2-5; size: NA; V: TRBV15; CDR3: CATSKAQETQYF; DNA: TGTGCCACCAGCAAGGCCCAAGAGACCCAGTACTTC
D: NA; J: TRBJ1-2; size: once; V: TRBV9; CDR3: CASSVDEGKLFGYTF; DNA: TGTGCCAGCAGCGTAGATGAGGGCAAACTATTTGGCTACACCTTC
D: TRBD2; J: TRBJ2-1; size: NA; V: TRBV6-6; CDR3: CASSPSGGALVDEQFF; DNA: TGTGCCAGCAGCCCCTCCGGGGGGGCCTTGGTCGATGAGCAGTTCTTC
D: TRBD1; J: TRBJ2-7; size: NA; V: TRBV6-5; CDR3: CASKRTGNQAYEQYF; DNA: TGTGCCAGCAAGAGGACAGGGAACCAAGCCTACGAGCAGTACTTC
D: TRBD1; J: TRBJ1-4; size: once; V: TRBV30; CDR3: CAWSWDRGNEKLFF; DNA: TGTGCCTGGAGTTGGGACAGGGGCAATGAAAAACTGTTTTTT
D: NA; J: TRBJ1-5; size: NA; V: TRBV29-1; CDR3: CSVEENSGQPQHF; DNA: TGCAGCGTTGAAGAGAATTCGGGTCAGCCCCAGCATTTT
D: TRBD2; J: TRBJ2-1; size: few; V: TRBV4-2; CDR3: CASSQAAPTSGSYNEQFF; DNA: TGTGCCAGCAGCCAAGCTGCCCCTACTAGCGGGAGTTACAATGAGCAGTTCTTC
D: NA; J: TRBJ1-1; size: NA; V: TRBV2; CDR3: CASILDGHGDTEAFF; DNA: TGTGCCAGCATCTTAGACGGTCATGGAGACACTGAAGCTTTCTTT
D: NA; J: TRBJ2-2; size: NA; V: TRBV7-2; CDR3: CASIKNTGDNTGELFF; DNA: TGTGCCAGCATCAAAAATACGGGGGATAACACCGGGGAGCTGTTTTTT
D: NA; J: TRBJ1-6; size: once; V: TRBV4-3; CDR3: CASSQVRYNSPLHF; DNA: TGCGCCAGCAGCCAAGTACGTTATAATTCACCCCTCCACTTT
D: NA; J: TRBJ1-1; size: NA; V: TRBV5-1; CDR3: CASSLAGGEAEAFF; DNA: TGCGCCAGCAGCTTGGCGGGTGGAGAGGCTGAAGCTTTCTTT
D: NA; J: TRBJ1-2; size: NA; V: TRBV28; CDR3: CASRIPGHYYGYTF; DNA: TGTGCCAGCAGAATTCCGGGACACTACTATGGCTACACCTTC
D: NA; J: TRBJ1-3; size: NA; V: TRBV7-2; CDR3: CASSLKSRNTIYF; DNA: TGTGCCAGCAGCTTAAAAAGCAGAAACACCATATATTTT
D: TRBD1; J: TRBJ2-2; size: once; V: TRBV4-2; CDR3: CASSPRQGSTGELFF; DNA: TGTGCCAGCAGCCCAAGACAGGGATCGACCGGGGAGCTGTTTTTT
D: TRBD2; J: TRBJ2-1; size: NA; V: TRBV7-2; CDR3: CASSLKKRGGLDEQFF; DNA: TGTGCCAGCAGCTTAAAGAAGCGGGGGGGCCTGGATGAGCAGTTCTTC
D: NA; J: TRBJ2-5; size: NA; V: TRBV5-8; CDR3: CASSLGAGTPGTQYF; DNA: TGTGCCAGCAGCTTGGGTGCAGGCACTCCAGGGACCCAGTACTTC
D: NA; J: TRBJ1-2; size: NA; V: TRBV4-3; CDR3: CASSQDPAPSWYGYTF; DNA: TGCGCCAGCAGCCAAGATCCGGCTCCCAGCTGGTATGGCTACACCTTC
D: TRBD1; J: TRBJ2-1; size: few; V: TRBV6-5; CDR3: CASSYGQGDNEQFF; DNA: TGTGCCAGCAGTTATGGACAGGGTGACAATGAGCAGTTCTTC
D: NA; J: TRBJ2-1; size: NA; V: TRBV20-1; CDR3: CSARLTAVSVF; DNA: TGCAGTGCTAGATTGACCGCGGTCTCGGTCTTC
D: NA; J: TRBJ1-1; size: NA; V: TRBV12-1; CDR3: CPGRTNTEAFF; DNA: TGCCCAGGGAGAACGAACACTGAAGCTTTCTTT
D: TRBD2; J: TRBJ2-3; size: once; V: TRBV4-2; CDR3: CASSQDAGERTDTQYF; DNA: TGTGCCAGCAGCCAAGATGCGGGAGAAAGGACAGATACGCAGTATTTT
D: NA; J: TRBJ2-1; size: few; V: TRBV28; CDR3: CASNLIQAGEQFF; DNA: TGTGCCAGCAACCTCATACAGGCCGGTGAGCAGTTCTTC